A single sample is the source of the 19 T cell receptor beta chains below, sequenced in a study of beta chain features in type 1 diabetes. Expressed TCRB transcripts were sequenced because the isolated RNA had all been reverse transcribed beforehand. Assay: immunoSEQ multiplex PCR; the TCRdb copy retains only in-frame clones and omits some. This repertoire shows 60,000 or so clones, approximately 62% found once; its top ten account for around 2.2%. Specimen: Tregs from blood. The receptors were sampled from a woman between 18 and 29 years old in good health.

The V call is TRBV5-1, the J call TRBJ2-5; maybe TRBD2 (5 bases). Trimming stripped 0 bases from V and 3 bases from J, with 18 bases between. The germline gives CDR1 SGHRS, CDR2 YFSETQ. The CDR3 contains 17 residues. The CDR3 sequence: CASSLAQSSRREETQYF. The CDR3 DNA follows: TGCGCCAGCAGCTTGGCTCAGTCTAGCCGAAGGGAAGAGACCCAGTACTTC.

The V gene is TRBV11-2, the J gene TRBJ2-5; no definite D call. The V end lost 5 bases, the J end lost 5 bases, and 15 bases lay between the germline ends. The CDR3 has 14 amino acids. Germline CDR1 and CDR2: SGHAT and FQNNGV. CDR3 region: CASSPLARFETQYF. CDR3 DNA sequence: TGTGCCAGCAGCCCCCTGGCCAGGTTTGAGACCCAGTACTTC.

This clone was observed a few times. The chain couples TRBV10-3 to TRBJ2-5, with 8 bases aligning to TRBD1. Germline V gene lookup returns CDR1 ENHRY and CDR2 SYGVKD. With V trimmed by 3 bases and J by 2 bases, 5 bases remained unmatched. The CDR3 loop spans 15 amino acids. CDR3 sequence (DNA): TGTGCCATCAGTGACAGGGGGCAATCTCAAGAGACCCAGTACTTC. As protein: CAISDRGQSQETQYF.

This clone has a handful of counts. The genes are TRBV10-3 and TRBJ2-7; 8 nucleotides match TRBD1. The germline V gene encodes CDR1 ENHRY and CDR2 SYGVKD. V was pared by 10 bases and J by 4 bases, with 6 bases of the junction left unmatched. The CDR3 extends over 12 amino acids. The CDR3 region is CATDRGGYEQYF. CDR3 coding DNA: TGTGCCACCGACAGGGGCGGGTACGAGCAGTACTTC.

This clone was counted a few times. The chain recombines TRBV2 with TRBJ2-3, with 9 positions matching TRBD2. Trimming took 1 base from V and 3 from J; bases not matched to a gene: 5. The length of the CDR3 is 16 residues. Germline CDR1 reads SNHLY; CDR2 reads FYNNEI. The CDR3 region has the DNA TGTGCCAGCAGTGAAGGTCTAGCGGGGCCAACAGATACGCAGTATTTT. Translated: CASSEGLAGPTDTQYF.

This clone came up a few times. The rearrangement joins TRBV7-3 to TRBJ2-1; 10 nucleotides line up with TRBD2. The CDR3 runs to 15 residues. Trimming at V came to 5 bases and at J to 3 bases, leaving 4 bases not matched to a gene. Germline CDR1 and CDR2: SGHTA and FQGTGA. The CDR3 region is CASSPWTSGYNEQFF. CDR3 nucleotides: TGTGCCAGCAGCCCCTGGACTAGCGGCTACAATGAGCAGTTCTTC.

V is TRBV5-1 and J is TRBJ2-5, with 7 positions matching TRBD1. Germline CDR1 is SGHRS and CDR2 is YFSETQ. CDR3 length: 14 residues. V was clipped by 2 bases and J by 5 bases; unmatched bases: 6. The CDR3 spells CASSFQGVMETQYF. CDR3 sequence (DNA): TGCGCCAGCAGCTTCCAGGGGGTCATGGAGACCCAGTACTTC.

This CDR3 is CAISEQGDYEQYF. DNA of the CDR3: TGTGCCATCAGTGAGCAGGGGGACTACGAGCAGTACTTC. V is TRBV10-3 and J is TRBJ2-7; 7 bases map to TRBD1. V lost 2 bases and J lost 3; bases outside the gene matches: 1. This CDR3 has 13 residues. Per the germline V gene, CDR1 is ENHRY and CDR2 is SYGVKD.

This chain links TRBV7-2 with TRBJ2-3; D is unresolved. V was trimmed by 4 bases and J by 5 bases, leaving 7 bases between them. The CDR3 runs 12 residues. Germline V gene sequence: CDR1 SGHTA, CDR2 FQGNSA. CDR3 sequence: CASSSTGDTQYF. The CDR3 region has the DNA TGTGCCAGCAGCTCGACGGGAGATACGCAGTATTTT.

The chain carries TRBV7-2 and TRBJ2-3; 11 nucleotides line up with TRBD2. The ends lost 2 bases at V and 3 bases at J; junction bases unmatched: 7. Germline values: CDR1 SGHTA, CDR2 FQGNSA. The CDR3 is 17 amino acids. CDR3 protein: CASSLMASGGSTDTQYF. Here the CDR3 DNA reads TGTGCCAGCAGCTTAATGGCTAGCGGGGGGTCGACAGATACGCAGTATTTT.

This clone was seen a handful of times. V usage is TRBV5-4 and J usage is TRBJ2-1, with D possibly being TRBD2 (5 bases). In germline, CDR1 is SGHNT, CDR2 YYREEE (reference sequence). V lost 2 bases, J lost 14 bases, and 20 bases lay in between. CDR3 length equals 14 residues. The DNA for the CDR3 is TGTGCCAGCAGCTTAAGTTTAGAAGCGGAACGGGAGTTCTTC. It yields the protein CASSLSLEAEREFF.

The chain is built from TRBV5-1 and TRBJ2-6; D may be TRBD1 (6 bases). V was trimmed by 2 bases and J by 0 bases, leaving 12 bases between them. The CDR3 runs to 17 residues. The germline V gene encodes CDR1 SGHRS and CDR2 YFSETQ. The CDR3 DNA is TGCGCCAGCAGCTTCGGACAGATAGTCTCTGGGGCCAACGTCCTGACTTTC. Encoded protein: CASSFGQIVSGANVLTF.

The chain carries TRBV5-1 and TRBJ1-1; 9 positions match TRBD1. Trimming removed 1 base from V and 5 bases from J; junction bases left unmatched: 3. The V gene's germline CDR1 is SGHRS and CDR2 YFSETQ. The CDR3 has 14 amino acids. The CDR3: CASSLRTGATEAFF. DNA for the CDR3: TGCGCCAGCAGCTTGAGGACAGGGGCTACTGAAGCTTTCTTT.

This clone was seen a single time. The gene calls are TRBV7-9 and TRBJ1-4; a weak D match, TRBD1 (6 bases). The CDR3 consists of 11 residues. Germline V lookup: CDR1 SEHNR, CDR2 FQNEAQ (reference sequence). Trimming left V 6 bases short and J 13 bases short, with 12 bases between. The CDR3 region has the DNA TGTGCCAGCAGTCCCGGGACAAGACTGTTTTTT. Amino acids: CASSPGTRLFF.

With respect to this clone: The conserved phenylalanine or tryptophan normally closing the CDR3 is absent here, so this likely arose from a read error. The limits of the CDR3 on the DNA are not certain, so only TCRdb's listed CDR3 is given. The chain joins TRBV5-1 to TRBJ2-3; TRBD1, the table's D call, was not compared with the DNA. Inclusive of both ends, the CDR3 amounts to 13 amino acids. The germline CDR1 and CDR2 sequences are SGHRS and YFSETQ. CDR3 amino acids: CASSLAGTGKRIL.

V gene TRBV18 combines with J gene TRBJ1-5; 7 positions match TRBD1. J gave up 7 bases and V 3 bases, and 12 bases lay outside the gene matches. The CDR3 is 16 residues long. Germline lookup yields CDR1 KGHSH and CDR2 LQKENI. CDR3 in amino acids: CASSPTGSGVEQPQHF. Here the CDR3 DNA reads TGTGCCAGCTCACCGACAGGGTCAGGGGTAGAACAGCCCCAGCATTTT.

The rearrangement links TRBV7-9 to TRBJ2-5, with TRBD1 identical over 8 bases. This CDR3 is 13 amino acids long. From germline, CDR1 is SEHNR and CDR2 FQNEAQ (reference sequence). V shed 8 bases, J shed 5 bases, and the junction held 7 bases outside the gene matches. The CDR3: CASGRTGIETQYF. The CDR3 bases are TGTGCCAGCGGACGGACAGGGATCGAGACCCAGTACTTC.

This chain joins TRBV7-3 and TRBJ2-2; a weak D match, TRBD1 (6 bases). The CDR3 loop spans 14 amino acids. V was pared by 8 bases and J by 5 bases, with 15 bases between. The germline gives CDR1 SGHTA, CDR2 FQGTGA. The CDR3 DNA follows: TGTGCCAGCCGAGGGGGTAGGACGACCGGGGAGCTGTTTTTT. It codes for CASRGGRTTGELFF. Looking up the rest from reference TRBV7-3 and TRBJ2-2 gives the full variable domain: GAGVSQTPSNKVTEKGKYVELRCDPISGHTALYWYRQSLGQGPEFLIYFQGTGAADDSGLPNDRFFAVRPEGSVSTLKIQRTERGDSAVYLCASRGGRTTGELFFGEGSRLTVL.

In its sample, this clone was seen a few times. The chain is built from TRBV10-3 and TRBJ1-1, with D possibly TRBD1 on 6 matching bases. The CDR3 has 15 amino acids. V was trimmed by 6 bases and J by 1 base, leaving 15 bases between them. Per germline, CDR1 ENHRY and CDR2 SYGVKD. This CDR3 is CAIRQTGIRNTEAFF. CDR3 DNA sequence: TGTGCCATCAGGCAAACAGGGATTAGGAACACTGAAGCTTTCTTT.